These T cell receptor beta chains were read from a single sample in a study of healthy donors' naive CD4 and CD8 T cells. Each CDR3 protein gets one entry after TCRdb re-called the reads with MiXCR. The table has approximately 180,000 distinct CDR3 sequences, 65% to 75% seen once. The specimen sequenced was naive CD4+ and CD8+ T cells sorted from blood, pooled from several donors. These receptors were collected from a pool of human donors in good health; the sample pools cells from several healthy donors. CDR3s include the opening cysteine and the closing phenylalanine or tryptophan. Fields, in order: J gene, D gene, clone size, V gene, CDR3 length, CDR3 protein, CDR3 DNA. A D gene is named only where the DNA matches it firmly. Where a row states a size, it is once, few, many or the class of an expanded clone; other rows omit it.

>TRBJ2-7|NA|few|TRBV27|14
CASQGRSDSYEQYF
TGTGCCAGCCAAGGGCGTAGCGACTCCTACGAGCAGTACTTC
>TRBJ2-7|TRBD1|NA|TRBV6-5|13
CASSYRDRDEQYF
TGTGCCAGCAGTTACCGGGACAGGGACGAGCAGTACTTC
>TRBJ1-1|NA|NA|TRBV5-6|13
CASSLAWGTEAFF
TGTGCCAGCAGCTTGGCGTGGGGAACTGAAGCTTTCTTT
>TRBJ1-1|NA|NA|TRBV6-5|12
CASISGNTEAFF
TGTGCCAGCATTTCAGGGAACACTGAAGCTTTCTTT
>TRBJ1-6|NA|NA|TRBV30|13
CALARGRDSPLHF
TGTGCCTTGGCCCGGGGTAGGGATTCACCCCTCCACTTT
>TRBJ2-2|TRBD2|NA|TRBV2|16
CASSEGTSGVTGELFF
TGTGCCAGCAGTGAAGGGACTAGCGGAGTCACCGGGGAGCTGTTTTTT
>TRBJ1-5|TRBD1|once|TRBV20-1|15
CSAWGQGVSNQPQHF
TGCAGTGCTTGGGGACAGGGAGTCTCAAATCAGCCCCAGCATTTT
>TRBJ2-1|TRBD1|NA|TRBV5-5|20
CASSRTTPTTGAPTYNEQFF
TGTGCCAGCAGCCGAACAACCCCTACTACAGGGGCCCCTACCTACAATGAGCAGTTCTTC
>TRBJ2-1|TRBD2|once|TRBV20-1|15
CSARVTSGVYNEQFF
TGCAGTGCTAGAGTGACTAGCGGGGTTTACAATGAGCAGTTCTTC
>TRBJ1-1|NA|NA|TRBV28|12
CASSWAVEEAFF
TGTGCCAGCAGTTGGGCAGTCGAGGAAGCTTTCTTT
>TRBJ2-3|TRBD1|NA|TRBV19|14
CASSPDRGSDTQYF
TGTGCCAGTAGTCCAGACAGGGGGTCAGATACGCAGTATTTT
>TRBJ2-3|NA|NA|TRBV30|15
CAWAGAYLSTDTQYF
TGTGCCTGGGCTGGGGCCTACCTGAGCACAGATACGCAGTATTTT
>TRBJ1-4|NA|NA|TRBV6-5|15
CASSFRDTANEKLFF
TGTGCCAGCAGTTTCCGGGACACCGCTAATGAAAAACTGTTTTTT
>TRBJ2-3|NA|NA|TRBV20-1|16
CSARDSRISSTDTQYF
TGCAGTGCTAGAGATTCCCGAATCTCTAGCACAGATACGCAGTATTTT
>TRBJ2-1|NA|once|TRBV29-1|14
CSVEKGVGYNEQFF
TGCAGCGTTGAAAAAGGGGTTGGTTACAATGAGCAGTTCTTC
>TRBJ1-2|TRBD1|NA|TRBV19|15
CASSIPTGDSYGYTF
TGTGCCAGTAGTATCCCGACAGGGGATTCCTATGGCTACACCTTC
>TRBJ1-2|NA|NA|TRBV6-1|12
CASSRGVYGYTF
TGTGCCAGCAGCCGAGGGGTCTATGGCTACACCTTC
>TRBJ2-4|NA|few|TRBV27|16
CASSIRPGVAKNIQYF
TGTGCCAGCAGTATCCGACCGGGCGTTGCCAAAAACATTCAGTACTTC
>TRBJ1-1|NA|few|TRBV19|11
CASNRVGEAFF
TGTGCCAGTAACAGGGTGGGAGAAGCTTTCTTT
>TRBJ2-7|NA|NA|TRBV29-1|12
CSAGEDTYEQYF
TGCAGCGCAGGTGAGGACACCTACGAGCAGTACTTC
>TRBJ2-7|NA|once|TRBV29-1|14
CSVLTTHLIYEQYF
TGCAGCGTGTTGACCACCCACCTGATTTACGAGCAGTACTTC
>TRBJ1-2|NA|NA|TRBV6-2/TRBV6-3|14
CASSYSARSGGYTF
TGTGCCAGCAGTTACTCCGCCAGATCGGGCGGCTACACCTTC
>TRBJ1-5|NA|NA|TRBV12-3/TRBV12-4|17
CASSLTRIGVSNQPQHF
TGTGCCAGCAGTTTAACCCGAATTGGGGTGAGCAATCAGCCCCAGCATTTT
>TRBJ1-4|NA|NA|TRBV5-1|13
CASGRGRGEKLFF
TGCGCCAGCGGACGGGGGCGCGGAGAAAAACTGTTTTTT
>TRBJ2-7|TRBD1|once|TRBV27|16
CASSADRDRVTHEQYF
TGTGCCAGCAGTGCAGACCGGGACAGGGTAACCCACGAGCAGTACTTC
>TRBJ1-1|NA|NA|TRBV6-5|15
CASSYSAGGNTEAFF
TGTGCCAGCAGTTACTCGGCGGGAGGGAACACTGAAGCTTTCTTT
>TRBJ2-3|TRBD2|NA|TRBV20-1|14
CSAMTSGRSDTQYF
TGCAGTGCTATGACTAGCGGGAGATCAGATACGCAGTATTTT
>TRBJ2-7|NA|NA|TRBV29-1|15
CSVGAIGGSIHEQYF
TGCAGCGTTGGGGCGATAGGAGGGAGCATCCACGAGCAGTACTTC
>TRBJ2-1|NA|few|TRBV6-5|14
CASSAGTSYNEQFF
TGTGCCAGCAGTGCCGGGACATCATACAATGAGCAGTTCTTC
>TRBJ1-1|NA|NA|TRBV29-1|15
CSVETGRLGNTEAFF
TGCAGCGTTGAAACAGGGCGATTGGGGAACACTGAAGCTTTCTTT
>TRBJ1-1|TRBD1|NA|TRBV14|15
CASSSRDRLNTEAFF
TGTGCCAGCAGCAGTCGGGACAGACTGAACACTGAAGCTTTCTTT
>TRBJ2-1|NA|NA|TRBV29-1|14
CSVVRATEYNEQFF
TGCAGCGTTGTCCGGGCCACAGAATACAATGAGCAGTTCTTC
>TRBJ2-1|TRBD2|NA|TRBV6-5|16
CASKGLGTRRNNEQFF
TGTGCCAGCAAGGGACTGGGGACTAGGAGGAACAATGAGCAGTTCTTC
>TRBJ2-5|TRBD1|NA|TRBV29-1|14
CSVKGQGKMETQYF
TGCAGCGTCAAAGGACAGGGGAAAATGGAGACCCAGTACTTC
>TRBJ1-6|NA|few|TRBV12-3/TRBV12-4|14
CASSLDGLNSPLHF
TGTGCCAGCAGTTTGGACGGGTTGAATTCACCCCTCCACTTT
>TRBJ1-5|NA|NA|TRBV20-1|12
CSANRQGQPQHF
TGCAGTGCTAACCGGCAGGGGCAGCCCCAGCATTTT
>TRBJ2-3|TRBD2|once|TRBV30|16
CAWIRLAEGSTDTQYF
TGTGCCTGGATCAGGCTAGCGGAAGGCAGCACAGATACGCAGTATTTT
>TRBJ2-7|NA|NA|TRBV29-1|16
CSVEGIMGKGSYEQYF
TGCAGCGTTGAAGGAATAATGGGGAAGGGGTCCTACGAGCAGTACTTC
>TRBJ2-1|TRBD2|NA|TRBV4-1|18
CASSQVHASVSGSSEQFF
TGCGCCAGCAGCCAAGTGCACGCCTCGGTTAGCGGGAGCTCTGAGCAGTTCTTC
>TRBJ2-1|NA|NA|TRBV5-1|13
CASSPTMEDEQFF
TGCGCCAGCAGCCCCACTATGGAGGATGAGCAGTTCTTC
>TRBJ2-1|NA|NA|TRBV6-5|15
CASSSVGGLNNEQFF
TGTGCCAGCAGCTCAGTCGGTGGCCTCAACAATGAGCAGTTCTTC